The TCR beta chain described here comes from a study of vaccination and CD4 T cells after COVID-19. Across the study: PCR on nasal swabs identified SARS-CoV-2 in convalescent patients, of whom roughly 9 were mild and one severe. Investigators stimulated cells with overlapping spike peptides drawn from SARS-CoV-2, HCoV-NL63, HCoV-OC43 and HCoV-229E.

Regarding treatment: approximately nine-day PBMC culture with coronavirus spike peptide pools or control peptides (ViraFEST assay). It was on days 3 and 7 that half the medium was replaced with fresh IL-2 medium. With the Oncomine TCR Beta short-read assay, DNA from cultured CD4+ T cells was sequenced. TCRdb ran MiXCR on the PCR reads and lists one entry per CDR3 protein. The data hold about 4,200 distinct CDR3 sequences, with around 21% observed a single time. The CDR3 has 14 residues. The V end was cut by 0 bases, the J end by 2 bases, with 7 bases between. Germline V gene data show CDR1 as SEHNR and CDR2 as FQNEAQ (reference sequence). This clonotype was seen only a few times. Its antigen remains unknown.

The material sequenced was CD4+ T cells from blood, cultured in vitro. The V and J genes are TRBV7-9 and TRBJ1-2; unclear D gene. The receptor's source is a human donor who had recovered from COVID-19. The CDR3 DNA sequence: TGTGCCAGCAGCTTAGCAGCCAGGAACTATGGCTACACCTTC. This codes for CASSLAARNYGYTF.